This paragraph reports one T cell receptor (beta chain). Method: immunoSEQ multiplex PCR; TCRdb's copy keeps in-frame clones and lacks some. Among fewer than 300,000 clones listed, about 91% were seen once. This specimen comes from a study of blood T cell repertoires in COVID-19. Germline trimming cut 4 bases from V and 2 bases from J; bases unmatched to any gene: 2. CDR1 is SGHDT and CDR2 is YYEEEE in the germline V gene. The CDR3 spans 14 residues. Participant ages covered about 18 to 95 years across around 25 US areas. Cohorts were based on clinical histories the participants reported. This TCR came from a woman aged 40 to 50 with acute COVID-19. Specimen: PBMCs or T cells enriched from blood (not recorded which). The V and J genes are TRBV5-6 and TRBJ1-5, with 8 bases matching TRBD1. CDR3 sequence reads: CASSTGQGNQPQHF. The CDR3 DNA is TGTGCCAGCAGCACGGGACAGGGCAATCAGCCCCAGCATTTT.